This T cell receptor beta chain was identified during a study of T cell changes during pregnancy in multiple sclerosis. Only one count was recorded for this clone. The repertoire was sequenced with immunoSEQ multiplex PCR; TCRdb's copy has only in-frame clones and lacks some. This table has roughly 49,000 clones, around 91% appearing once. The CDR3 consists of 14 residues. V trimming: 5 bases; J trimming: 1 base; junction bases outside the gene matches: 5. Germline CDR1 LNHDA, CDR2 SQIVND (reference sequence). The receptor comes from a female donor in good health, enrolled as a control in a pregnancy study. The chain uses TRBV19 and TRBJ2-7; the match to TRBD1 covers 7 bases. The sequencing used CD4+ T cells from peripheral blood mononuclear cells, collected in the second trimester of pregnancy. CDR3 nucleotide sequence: TGTGCCAGTAGTCCTTGGGACAGTTCCTACGAGCAGTACTTC. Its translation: CASSPWDSSYEQYF. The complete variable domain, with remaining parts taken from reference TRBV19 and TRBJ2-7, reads DGGITQSPKYLFRKEGQNVTLSCEQNLNHDAMYWYRQDPGQGLRLIYYSQIVNDFQKGDIAEGYSVSREKKESFPLTVTSAQKNPTAFYLCASSPWDSSYEQYFGPGTRLTVT.